This T cell receptor beta chain was retrieved from a study of neurological immune-mediated disorders. This clonotype was recorded many times. TCRdb reprocessed the 5' RACE reads via MiXCR and lists one record per CDR3 protein. Here the sample spans roughly 38,000 distinct CDR3 sequences, 2% to 2.5% being singletons. Specimen: PBMCs. The sequence came from a man between 25 and 39 years old with multiple sclerosis.

CDR3: CASSLRDTDTQYF. CDR3 nucleotides: TGTGCCAGCAGCCTACGGGACACAGATACGCAGTATTTT. The chain links TRBV7-9 to TRBJ2-3, with a weak D call TRBD2 (5 bases). CDR1 SEHNR and CDR2 FQNEAQ come from the germline V gene (reference sequence). The CDR3 loop spans 13 amino acids. V dropped 5 bases and J dropped 2 bases, with 8 bases sitting between them.